Listed here are 6 T cell receptor beta chains from one sample, sequenced in a study of long-term antiretroviral therapy in people with HIV. Running of the v3.0 immunoSEQ assay took place at survey level. Only in-frame clones appear in the TCRdb table, and some are missing; sequencing was by immunoSEQ multiplex PCR. The data contain about 48,000 clones, 84% of them singletons. Sequencing was performed on unsorted PBMCs, taken 0.8 years after starting antiretroviral therapy. These receptors all stem from a woman aged 18-29 years with HIV.

The genes are TRBV6-1 and TRBJ2-7, with a tentative D call TRBD1 (6 bases). This CDR3 spans 15 amino acids. From germline, CDR1 is MNHNS and CDR2 SASEGT. The ends were cut back, 7 bases at V and 3 bases at J, with 19 bases in the middle. The CDR3 here is CASTRVMGANYEQYF. The CDR3 nucleotides are TGTGCCAGCACCCGAGTAATGGGGGCCAACTACGAGCAGTACTTC.

The rearrangement joins TRBV18 to TRBJ2-2; 9 bases are a match to TRBD1. This CDR3 contains 16 residues. The V gene end was trimmed by 0 bases and the J gene end by 2 bases; junction bases not matched to a gene: 1. CDR1 is KGHSH and CDR2 is LQKENI in the germline V gene. DNA of the CDR3: TGTGCCAGCTCACCACCGGGACAGGGAAACACCGGGGAGCTGTTTTTT. It translates to CASSPPGQGNTGELFF.

The chain is built from TRBV6-1 and TRBJ1-2; a weak D match, TRBD1 (6 bases). Between the trimmed V and J ends, which lost 10 bases and 3 bases, there was a span of 21 bases. Germline V lookup: CDR1 MNHNS, CDR2 SASEGT. This CDR3 has 15 residues. The CDR3 nucleotides are TGTGCCATAACCCCCGGACAGAACTGGCACTATGGCTACACCTTC. Translating gives CAITPGQNWHYGYTF.

J is TRBJ2-1 and V is TRBV6-5, with a possible D match to TRBD1 (5 bases). Germline assignment: CDR1 MNHEY and CDR2 SVGAGI. The CDR3 runs 12 residues. Between the trimmed V and J ends, which lost 7 bases and 2 bases, there was a span of 6 bases. The CDR3 nucleotides read TGTGCCAGCAAAGGGGCCTACAATGAGCAGTTCTTC. Translation gives CASKGAYNEQFF.

This clone was detected once. This chain joins TRBV10-3 and TRBJ1-1; 8 nucleotides align to TRBD1. This CDR3 has 13 amino acids. CDR1 and CDR2 from the germline V gene are ENHRY and SYGVKD. V was pared by 8 bases and J by 5 bases, with 7 bases of the junction left unmatched. The DNA for the CDR3 is TGTGCCATCGGCACAGGGGGAAGAACTGAAGCTTTCTTT. It is translated as CAIGTGGRTEAFF.

The V and J genes are TRBV5-1 and TRBJ2-3; possibly TRBD2 for D (7 bases). Germline V gene data show CDR1 as SGHRS and CDR2 as YFSETQ. This CDR3 spans 17 amino acids. V shed 4 bases and J shed 2 bases, with 20 bases lying between them. CDR3 nucleotides: TGCGCCAGCAGCGGGGGGCTAGCGGAGGCTTTCACAGATACGCAGTATTTT. Translation gives CASSGGLAEAFTDTQYF.